This TCR beta chain came from a study of monozygotic twins with inflammatory bowel disease. In preparing each TCR library, 3,500 to 4,500 ng of total RNA was used. From the 5' RACE reads, TCRdb lists one entry per CDR3 protein and no DNA. The listing contains about 300,000 distinct CDR3 sequences. The study's findings and limits: Healthy co-twins exceeded IBD patients in TCRbeta diversity as measured by inverse Simpson. What may have added variability to patient repertoires is that immunosuppressive treatments differed.

The CDR3 loop spans 15 amino acids. A word on this clonotype: Its specificity is not known.

Donors each gave approximately 2.5 ml of blood. This clonotype was obtained from a human donor with ulcerative colitis or Crohn's disease, or a healthy co-twin of an affected twin (not recorded which). The sample comprised blood. The rearrangement uses TRBV23-1 and TRBJ2-3; the TCRdb call, TRBD2, lacks DNA for checking. TRBV23-1 is classed as an ORF, of uncertain function. The CDR3 spells CASSQLAGGSDTQYF.